This T cell receptor beta chain was sequenced during a study of vaccination effects on CD4 cells after COVID-19. Study-wide background: Each participant received a vaccine that was either BNT162b2 or mRNA-1273, given as two doses.

This clone was recorded only once. Its antigen is unknown. The table came from immunoSEQ multiplex PCR; TCRdb's copy has only in-frame clones and leaves some out. The sample includes approximately 74,000 clones, approximately 72% seen only once; the top ten take about 2.9%. The length of the CDR3 is 15 residues. Trimming took 3 bases from V and 0 from J, leaving 9 bases between them. Germline loops: CDR1 MNHNS, CDR2 SASEGT. Findings and caveats of the study: In healthy vaccinees, only 1 of 255 vaccine-induced clones cross-reacted with common cold coronaviruses.

Before any sequencing was done, the ViraFEST assay used viral peptide pools to expand antigen-specific CD4+ T cells. Subsequent to roughly 9 days of culture, CD4+ T cells were isolated. Testing of the vaccine recipients showed negative nucleocapsid antibodies and no prior SARS-CoV-2 infection. IL-2 medium supplanted half the medium on days 3 and 7. The TCR was taken from a human donor who received a COVID-19 vaccine. The chain recombines TRBV6-1 with TRBJ2-4, with unresolved D. The sample here was CD4+ T cells from PBMCs cultured with HCoV-NL63 spike peptides, taken before COVID-19 vaccination. The CDR3 bases are TGTGCCAGCAGTGATCGCGGCGTAGCCAAAAACATTCAGTACTTC. Amino acid sequence: CASSDRGVAKNIQYF.